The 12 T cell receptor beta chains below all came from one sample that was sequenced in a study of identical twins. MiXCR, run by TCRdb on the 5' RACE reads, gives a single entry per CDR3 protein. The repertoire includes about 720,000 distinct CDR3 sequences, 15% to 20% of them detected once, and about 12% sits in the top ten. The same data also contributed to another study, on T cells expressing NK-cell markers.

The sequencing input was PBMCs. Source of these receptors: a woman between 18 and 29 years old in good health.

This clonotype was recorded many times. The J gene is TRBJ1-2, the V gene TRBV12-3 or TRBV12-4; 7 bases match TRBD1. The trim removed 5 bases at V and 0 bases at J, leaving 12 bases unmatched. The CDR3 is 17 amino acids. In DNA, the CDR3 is TGTGCCAGCAGTCCGGGACAGCCCTACCAATCTAACTATGGCTACACCTTC. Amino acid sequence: CASSPGQPYQSNYGYTF.

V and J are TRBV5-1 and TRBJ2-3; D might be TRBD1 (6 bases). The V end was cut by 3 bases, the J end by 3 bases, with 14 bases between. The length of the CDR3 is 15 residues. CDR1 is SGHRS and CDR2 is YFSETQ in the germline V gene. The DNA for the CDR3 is TGCGCCAGCAGCTCGTCTTACGGACAGACAGATACGCAGTATTTT. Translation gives CASSSSYGQTDTQYF.

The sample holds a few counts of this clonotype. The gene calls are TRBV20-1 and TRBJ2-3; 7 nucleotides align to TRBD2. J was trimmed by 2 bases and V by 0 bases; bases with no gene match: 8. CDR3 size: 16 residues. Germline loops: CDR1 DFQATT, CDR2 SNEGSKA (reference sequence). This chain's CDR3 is CSARDAQRGDTDTQYF. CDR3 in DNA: TGCAGTGCTAGAGATGCCCAGCGGGGAGACACAGATACGCAGTATTTT.

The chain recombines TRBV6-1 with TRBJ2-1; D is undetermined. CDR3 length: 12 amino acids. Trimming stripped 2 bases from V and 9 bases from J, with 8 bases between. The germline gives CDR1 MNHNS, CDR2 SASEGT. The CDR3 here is CASSESGGEQFF. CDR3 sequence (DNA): TGTGCCAGCAGTGAATCGGGCGGTGAGCAGTTCTTC.

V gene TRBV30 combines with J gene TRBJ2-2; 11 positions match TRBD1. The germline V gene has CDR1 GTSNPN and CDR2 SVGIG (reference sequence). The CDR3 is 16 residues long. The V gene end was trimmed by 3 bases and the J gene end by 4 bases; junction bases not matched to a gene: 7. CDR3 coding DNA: TGTGCCTGGAGAACCGCAGGGACAGGGGGCACCGGGGAGCTGTTTTTT. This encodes CAWRTAGTGGTGELFF.

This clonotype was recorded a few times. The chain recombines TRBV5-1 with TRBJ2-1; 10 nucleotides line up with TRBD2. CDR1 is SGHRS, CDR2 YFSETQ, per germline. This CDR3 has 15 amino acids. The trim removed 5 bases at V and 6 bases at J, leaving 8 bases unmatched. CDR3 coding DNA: TGCGCCAGCAGAGCCCTAGCGGGAGTAGTCAATGAGCAGTTCTTC. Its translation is CASRALAGVVNEQFF.

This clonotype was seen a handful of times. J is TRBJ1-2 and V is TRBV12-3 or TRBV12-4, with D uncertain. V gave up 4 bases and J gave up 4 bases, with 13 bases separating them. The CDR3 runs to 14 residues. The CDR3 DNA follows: TGTGCCAGCAGTTCAGGTAGCCGCGGCTATGGCTACACCTTC. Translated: CASSSGSRGYGYTF.

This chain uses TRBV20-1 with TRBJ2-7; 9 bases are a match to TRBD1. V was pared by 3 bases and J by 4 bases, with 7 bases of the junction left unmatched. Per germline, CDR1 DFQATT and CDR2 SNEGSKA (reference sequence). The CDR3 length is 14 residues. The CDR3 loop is CSARGDREVYEQYF. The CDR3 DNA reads TGCAGTGCTAGGGGGGACAGGGAAGTTTACGAGCAGTACTTC.

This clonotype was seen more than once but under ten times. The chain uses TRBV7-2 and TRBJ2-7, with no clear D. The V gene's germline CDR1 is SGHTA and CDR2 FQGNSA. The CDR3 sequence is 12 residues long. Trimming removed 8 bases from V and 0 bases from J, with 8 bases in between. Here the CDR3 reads CASGQSSYEQYF. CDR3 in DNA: TGTGCCAGCGGTCAAAGCTCCTACGAGCAGTACTTC.

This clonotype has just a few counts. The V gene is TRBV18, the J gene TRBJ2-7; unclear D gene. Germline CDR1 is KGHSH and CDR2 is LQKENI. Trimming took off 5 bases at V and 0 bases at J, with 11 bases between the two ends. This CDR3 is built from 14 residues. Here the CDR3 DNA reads TGTGCCAGCTCATCGACAAGTCCCTCCTACGAGCAGTACTTC. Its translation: CASSSTSPSYEQYF.

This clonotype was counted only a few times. In DNA, the CDR3 is TGTGCCAGCAGCTTAGGGATCCCCCGGGGAGAAGCTTTCTTT. Its translation: CASSLGIPRGEAFF. This chain links TRBV7-2 with TRBJ1-1; D remains ambiguous. The germline V and J ends were trimmed by 1 base and 8 bases, with 14 bases remaining between them. CDR1 is SGHTA and CDR2 is FQGNSA in the germline V gene. The CDR3 sequence is 14 residues long.

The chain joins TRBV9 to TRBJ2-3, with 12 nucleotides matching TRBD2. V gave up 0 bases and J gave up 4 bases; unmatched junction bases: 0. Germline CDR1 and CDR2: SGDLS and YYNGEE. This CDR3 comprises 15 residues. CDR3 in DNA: TGTGCCAGCAGCGTAGCTAGCGGGAGGGCAGATACGCAGTATTTT. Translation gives CASSVASGRADTQYF.